This TCR beta chain was found in a study of T cell responses to AZD1222 COVID-19 vaccine. Study-wide background: Samples with a second dose at about 4 or about 12 weeks were pooled together. Overall study findings and caveats: Spike was spanned by vaccine-associated CD4 TCRs, which were dominant at 160-218 and 743-854. The donors showed a predominance of white British ancestry and of females, with possible underestimation of clonal diversity.

The protocol was immunoSEQ multiplex PCR, while the TCRdb copy is restricted to in-frame clones and leaves out a portion. The sample carries some 90,000 clones, about 90% recorded once. As concerns this clone: What it recognizes is unknown. At one end the junction does not follow the germline gene, possibly because of a read error.

The TCR originated in an adult in good health. The sample was peripheral blood, taken on day 0 of AZD1222 vaccination.

CDR3 nucleotides: TGTGCCAGCGGGGGGACAGCTCAGTCCCAGCATTTT. Its translation: CASGGTAQSQHF. V is TRBV6-5 and J is TRBJ1-5, with 7 nucleotides matching TRBD1. CDR1 and CDR2 (germline): MNHEY, SVGAGI. The CDR3 runs 12 residues.